This T cell receptor (beta chain) was recorded in a study of blood T cell repertoires in COVID-19. Study at large: The samples span acute and convalescent COVID-19 from the United States, Italy and Spain. The cDNA or gDNA used as material had been derived from T cells, B-cell-depleted T cells, or PBMCs.

Seattle's enrolled individuals joined amid active infection and were then monitored longitudinally. Authors' analysis steps: Reference gene primer amplification gave estimated nucleated cell counts. This table comes from immunoSEQ multiplex PCR, and its TCRdb copy is limited to in-frame clones, with some not included. V, J and clone size are those of that table, while D and trimming were read from the DNA. Here the sample spans 90,000 to 100,000 clones, approximately 88% being singletons. The CDR3 consists of 12 residues. Germline V gene lookup returns CDR1 MNHEY and CDR2 SVGAGI. Trimming pared 7 bases from V and 5 bases from J, leaving 11 bases between.

The TCR was taken from a man aged 50-59 years with COVID-19, enrolled during active disease. V usage is TRBV6-5 and J usage is TRBJ1-2; D might be TRBD1 (5 bases). The material sequenced was peripheral blood. The CDR3 protein is CASTTGDYGYTF. The CDR3 DNA follows: TGTGCCAGCACCACAGGAGATTATGGCTACACCTTC.